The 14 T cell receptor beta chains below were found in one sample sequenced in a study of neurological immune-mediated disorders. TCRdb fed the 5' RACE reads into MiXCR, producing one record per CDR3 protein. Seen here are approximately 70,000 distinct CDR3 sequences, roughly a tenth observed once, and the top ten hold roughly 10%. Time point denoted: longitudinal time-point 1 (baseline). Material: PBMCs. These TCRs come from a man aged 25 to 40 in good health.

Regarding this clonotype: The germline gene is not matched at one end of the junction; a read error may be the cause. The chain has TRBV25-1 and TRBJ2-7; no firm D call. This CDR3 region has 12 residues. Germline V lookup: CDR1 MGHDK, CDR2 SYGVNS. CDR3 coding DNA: TGTGCCAGTGCTCGCCTCAACCACGAGCAGCACTTC. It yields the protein CASARLNHEQHF.

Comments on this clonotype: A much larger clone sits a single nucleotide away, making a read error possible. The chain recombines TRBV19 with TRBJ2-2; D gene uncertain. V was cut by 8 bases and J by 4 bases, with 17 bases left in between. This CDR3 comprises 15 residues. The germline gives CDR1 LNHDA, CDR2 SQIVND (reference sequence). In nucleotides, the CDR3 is TGTGCCAGTGGTAAATTCGAGGCGACCACCGGGGAGCTGTTTTTT. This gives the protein CASGKFEATTGELFF.

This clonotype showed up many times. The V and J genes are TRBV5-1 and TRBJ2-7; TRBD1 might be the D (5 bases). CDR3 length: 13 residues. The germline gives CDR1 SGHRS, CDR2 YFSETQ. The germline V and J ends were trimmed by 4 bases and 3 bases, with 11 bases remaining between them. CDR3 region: CASSADSDYEQYF. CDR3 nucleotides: TGCGCCAGCAGCGCCGACAGCGACTACGAGCAGTACTTC. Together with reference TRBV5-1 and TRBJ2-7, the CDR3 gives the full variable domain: KAGVTQTPRYLIKTRGQQVTLSCSPISGHRSVSWYQQTPGQGLQFLFEYFSETQRNKGNFPGRFSGRQFSNSRSEMNVSTLELGDSALYLCASSADSDYEQYFGPGTRLTVT.

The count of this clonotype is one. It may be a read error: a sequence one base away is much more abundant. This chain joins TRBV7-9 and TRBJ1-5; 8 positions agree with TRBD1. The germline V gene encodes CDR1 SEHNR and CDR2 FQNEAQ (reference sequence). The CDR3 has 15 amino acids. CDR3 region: CAGSLGQGYNQPQHF. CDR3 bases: TGTGCCGGCAGCTTAGGACAGGGTTACAATCAGCCCCAGCATTTT.

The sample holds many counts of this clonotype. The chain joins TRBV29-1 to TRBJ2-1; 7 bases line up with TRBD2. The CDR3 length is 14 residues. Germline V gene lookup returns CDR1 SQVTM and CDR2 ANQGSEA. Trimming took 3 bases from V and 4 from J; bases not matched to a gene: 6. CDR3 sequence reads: CSVEPGTKYNEQFF. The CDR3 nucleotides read TGCAGCGTTGAGCCCGGGACTAAATACAATGAGCAGTTCTTC.

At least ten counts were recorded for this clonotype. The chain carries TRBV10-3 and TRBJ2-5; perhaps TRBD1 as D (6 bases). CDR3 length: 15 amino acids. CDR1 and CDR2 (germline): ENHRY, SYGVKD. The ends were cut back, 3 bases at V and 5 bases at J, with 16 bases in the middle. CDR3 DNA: TGTGCCATCAGTGACGGGACATCCTTTGACGAGACCCAGTACTTC. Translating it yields CAISDGTSFDETQYF.

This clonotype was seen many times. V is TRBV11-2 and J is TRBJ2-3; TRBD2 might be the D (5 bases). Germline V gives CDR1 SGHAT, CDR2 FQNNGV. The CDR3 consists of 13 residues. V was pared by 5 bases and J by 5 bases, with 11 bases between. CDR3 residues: CASSEQAGDTQYF. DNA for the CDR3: TGTGCCAGCAGCGAGCAGGCGGGAGATACGCAGTATTTT.

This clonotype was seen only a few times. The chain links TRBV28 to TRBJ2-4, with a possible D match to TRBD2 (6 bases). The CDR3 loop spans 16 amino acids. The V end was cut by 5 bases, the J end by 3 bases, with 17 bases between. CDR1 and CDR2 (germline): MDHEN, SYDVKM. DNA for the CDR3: TGTGCCAGCAGTAGAACCCGGGACTTCAGCAAAAACATTCAGTACTTC. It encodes CASSRTRDFSKNIQYF. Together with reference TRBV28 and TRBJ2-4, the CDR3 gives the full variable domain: DVKVTQSSRYLVKRTGEKVFLECVQDMDHENMFWYRQDPGLGLRLIYFSYDVKMKEKGDIPEGYSVSREKKERFSLILESASTNQTSMYLCASSRTRDFSKNIQYFGAGTRLSVL.

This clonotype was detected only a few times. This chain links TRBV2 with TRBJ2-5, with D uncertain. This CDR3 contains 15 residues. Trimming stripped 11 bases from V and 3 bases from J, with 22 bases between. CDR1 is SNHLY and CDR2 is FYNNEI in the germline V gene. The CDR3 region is CARNSQPYSKETQYF. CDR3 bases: TGTGCCCGTAATTCACAGCCGTACAGTAAAGAGACCCAGTACTTC.

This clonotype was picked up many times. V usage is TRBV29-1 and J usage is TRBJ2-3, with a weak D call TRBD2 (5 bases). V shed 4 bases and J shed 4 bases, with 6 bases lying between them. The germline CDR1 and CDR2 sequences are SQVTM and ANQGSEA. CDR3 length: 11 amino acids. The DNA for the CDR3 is TGCAGCGTTGCCGGGGCAGATACGCAGTATTTT. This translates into CSVAGADTQYF.

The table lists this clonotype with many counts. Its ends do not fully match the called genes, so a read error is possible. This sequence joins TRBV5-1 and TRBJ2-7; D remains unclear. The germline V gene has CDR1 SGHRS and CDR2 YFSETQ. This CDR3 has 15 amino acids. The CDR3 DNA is TGCGCCAGCCGCTTCAGCGTCCCGAGCTCCTACGAGCAGTACTTC. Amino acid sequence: CASRFSVPSSYEQYF.

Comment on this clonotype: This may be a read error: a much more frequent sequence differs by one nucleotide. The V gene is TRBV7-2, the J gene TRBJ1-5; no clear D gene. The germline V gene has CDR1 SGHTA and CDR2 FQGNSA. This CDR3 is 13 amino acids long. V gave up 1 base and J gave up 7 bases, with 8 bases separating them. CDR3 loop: CASSLVPGQPQHF. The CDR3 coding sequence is TGTGCCAGCAGCTTAGTCCCGGGCCAGCCCCAGCATTTT.

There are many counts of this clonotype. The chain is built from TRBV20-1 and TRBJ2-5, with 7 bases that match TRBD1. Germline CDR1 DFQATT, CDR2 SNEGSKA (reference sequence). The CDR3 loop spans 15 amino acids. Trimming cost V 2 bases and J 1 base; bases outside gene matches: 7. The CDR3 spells CSARILDRVQETQYF. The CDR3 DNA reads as TGCAGTGCTAGAATCCTAGACAGGGTCCAAGAGACCCAGTACTTC.

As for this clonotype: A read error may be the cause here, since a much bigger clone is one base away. The CDR3 nucleotides are TGTGCCAACACCGGACAGGGGATGGGGGATACGCAGTATTTT. Translated: CANTGQGMGDTQYF. The rearrangement links TRBV6-6 to TRBJ2-3; TRBD1 agrees at 9 bases. Germline V gene sequence: CDR1 MNHNY, CDR2 SVGAGI (reference sequence). V trimming: 10 bases; J trimming: 6 bases; junction bases outside the gene matches: 11. This CDR3 has 14 residues.